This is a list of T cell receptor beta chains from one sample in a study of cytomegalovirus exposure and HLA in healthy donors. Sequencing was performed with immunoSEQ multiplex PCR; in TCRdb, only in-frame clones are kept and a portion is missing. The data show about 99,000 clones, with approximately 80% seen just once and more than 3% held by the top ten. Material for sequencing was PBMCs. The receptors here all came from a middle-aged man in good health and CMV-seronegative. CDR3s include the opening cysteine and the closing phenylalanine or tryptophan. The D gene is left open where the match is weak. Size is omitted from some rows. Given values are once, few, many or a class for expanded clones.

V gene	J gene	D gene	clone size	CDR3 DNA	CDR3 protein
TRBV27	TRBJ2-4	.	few	TGTGCCAGCAGTTTAGGATCAGGGGCCAAAAACATTCAGTACTTC	CASSLGSGAKNIQYF
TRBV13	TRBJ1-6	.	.	TGTGCCAGCAGCCCTCAGAATGAGAGAGGGCTTAATTCACCCCTCCACTTT	CASSPQNERGLNSPLHF
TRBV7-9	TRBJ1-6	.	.	TGTGCCAGCAGCTTGCAGGGCGGATCGCCCCTCCACTTT	CASSLQGGSPLHF
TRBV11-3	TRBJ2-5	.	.	TGTGCCAGCAGCTTGTCCCCAGGGGCAGAGACCCAGTACTTC	CASSLSPGAETQYF
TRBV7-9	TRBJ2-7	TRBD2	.	TGTGCCAGCAGCAGAAAAGCGGGAGGGCCGCTCGAGCAGTACTTC	CASSRKAGGPLEQYF
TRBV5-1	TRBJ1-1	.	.	TGCGCCAGCAGCGTGCTCGCAGGGGACACTGAAGCTTTCTTT	CASSVLAGDTEAFF
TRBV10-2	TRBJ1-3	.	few	TGCGCCAGCAGTCAGGGTGGAAACACCATATATTTT	CASSQGGNTIYF
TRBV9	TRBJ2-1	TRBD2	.	TGTGCCAGCAGCGGTAGCGGGGGAAGTCAGTTCTTC	CASSGSGGSQFF
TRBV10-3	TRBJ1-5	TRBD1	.	TGTGCCATCAGCGGACAGGTTGATCAGCCCCAGCATTTT	CAISGQVDQPQHF
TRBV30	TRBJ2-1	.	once	TGTGCCTGGAGTCGATTTTCGGGAGAGCAGTTCTTC	CAWSRFSGEQFF
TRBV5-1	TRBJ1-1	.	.	TGCGCCAGCAGCTTGGCGGGCGCAGGGCATTGGACTGAAGCTTTCTTT	CASSLAGAGHWTEAFF
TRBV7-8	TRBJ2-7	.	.	TGTGCCAGCAGCTTCACCAGGGGTAACTACGAGCAGTACTTC	CASSFTRGNYEQYF
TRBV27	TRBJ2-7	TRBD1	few	TGTGCCAGCAGACGACAGGGAACCTACGAGCAGTACTTC	CASRRQGTYEQYF
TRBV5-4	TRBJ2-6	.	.	TGTGCCAGCAGCTTAGCCGCCCCTAGCTCTGGGGCCAACGTCCTGACTTTC	CASSLAAPSSGANVLTF
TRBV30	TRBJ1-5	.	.	TGTGCCTGGAGTGTGGGTCAGGGCAATCAGCCCCAGCATTTT	CAWSVGQGNQPQHF
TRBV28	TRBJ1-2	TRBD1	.	TGTGCCAGCAGGCGGGGACAGGTCTATGGCTACACCTTC	CASRRGQVYGYTF
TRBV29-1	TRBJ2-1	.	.	TGCAGCGTTGCTCCAAGTAGCTCCTACAATGAGCAGTTCTTC	CSVAPSSSYNEQFF
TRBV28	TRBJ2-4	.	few	TGTGCCAGCAGTTTGACAGGAATGGACATTCAGTACTTC	CASSLTGMDIQYF
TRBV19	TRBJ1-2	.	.	TGTGCCAGTAGTTCGCAGGGGACCACTAACTATGGCTACACCTTC	CASSSQGTTNYGYTF
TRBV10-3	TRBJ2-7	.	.	TGTGCCATCAGTGACGTTCCGCCTACCTACGAGCAGTACTTC	CAISDVPPTYEQYF
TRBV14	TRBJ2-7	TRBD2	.	TGTGCCAGCAGCCTCGGACTAGCGGGAGCGACTCCCTCCTACGAGCAGTACTTC	CASSLGLAGATPSYEQYF
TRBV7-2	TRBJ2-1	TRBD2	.	TGTGCCAGCAGCTTAGCGACCCTAGCGGGGGGGTTACACAATGAGCAGTTCTTC	CASSLATLAGGLHNEQFF
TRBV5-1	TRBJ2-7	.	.	TGCGCCAGCAGTCCCCCAGGGGTCCCCTACGAGCAGTACTTC	CASSPPGVPYEQYF
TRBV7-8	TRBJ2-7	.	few	TGTGCCAGCAGGAGCAGGGAAGGTTCCCTCGAGCAGTACTTC	CASRSREGSLEQYF
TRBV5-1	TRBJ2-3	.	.	TGCGCCAGCACCTACTCAGATACGCAGTATTTT	CASTYSDTQYF
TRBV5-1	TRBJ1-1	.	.	TGCGCCAGCAGCTTGGACACCGCGGGGCAAGCTTTCTTT	CASSLDTAGQAFF
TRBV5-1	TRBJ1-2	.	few	TGCGCCAGCGGCCCCGCAGGGGCGAACTATGGCTACACCTTC	CASGPAGANYGYTF
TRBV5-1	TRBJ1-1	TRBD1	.	TGCGCCAGCAGTTACCCGGGACAGGGAGACGTCACTGAAGCTTTCTTT	CASSYPGQGDVTEAFF
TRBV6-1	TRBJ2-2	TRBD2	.	TGTGCCAGCAGTGAAGTACAGGGGGCGATAGTACTAGCGGGGGGGCATGTCACCGGGGAGCTGTTTTTT	CASSEVQGAIVLAGGHVTGELFF
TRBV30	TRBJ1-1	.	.	TGTGCCTCGATGGCCCCCCGGGATGAAGCTTTCTTT	CASMAPRDEAFF
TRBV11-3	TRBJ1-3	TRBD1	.	TGTGCCAGCAGCCCCCGACAGGGGGTTTCTGGAAACACCATATATTTT	CASSPRQGVSGNTIYF
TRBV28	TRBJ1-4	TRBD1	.	TGTGCCAGCAGTACCCCGACAGGGAAGGATGAAAAACTGTTTTTT	CASSTPTGKDEKLFF
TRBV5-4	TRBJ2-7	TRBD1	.	TGTGCCAGCAGCTCTGGGACAGGGGGATCCTACGAGCAGTACTTC	CASSSGTGGSYEQYF
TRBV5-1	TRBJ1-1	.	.	TGCGCCAGCAGCTTGGTTGGGACACTAAGGCCCACTGAAGCTTTCTTT	CASSLVGTLRPTEAFF
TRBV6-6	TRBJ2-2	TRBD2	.	TGTGCCAGCAGCCTTAGCGGGAGGAACACCGGGGAGCTGTTTTTT	CASSLSGRNTGELFF
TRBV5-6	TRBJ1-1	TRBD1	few	TGTGCCAGCAGCGTGGACAGGGGACCTGAAGCTTTCTTT	CASSVDRGPEAFF
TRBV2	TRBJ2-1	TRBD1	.	TGTGCCAGCAGGGAGAGGACAGGGGGCGGTGAGCAGTTCTTC	CASRERTGGGEQFF
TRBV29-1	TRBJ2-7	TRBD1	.	TGCAGCGTTGCCCTAGGCGTGGGACAGGGAGGCGAGCAGTACTTC	CSVALGVGQGGEQYF
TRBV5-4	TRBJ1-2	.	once	TGTGCCAGCAGCTTGTCGGTACAGGCCGACTATGGCTACACCTTC	CASSLSVQADYGYTF
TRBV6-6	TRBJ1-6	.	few	TGTGCCAGCAGTTACGGGCAGATTTTGAATTCACCCCTCCACTTT	CASSYGQILNSPLHF
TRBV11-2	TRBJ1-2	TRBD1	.	TGTGCCAGCAGCCAACGGACAGGAGGCTACACCTTC	CASSQRTGGYTF
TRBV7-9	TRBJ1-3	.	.	TGTGCCAGCAGCTTACGGGGTGCTGGAAACACCATATATTTT	CASSLRGAGNTIYF
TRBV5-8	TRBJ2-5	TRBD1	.	TGTGCCAGCAGCCCAGGACAGGGGTCTCGAGAGACCCAGTACTTC	CASSPGQGSRETQYF
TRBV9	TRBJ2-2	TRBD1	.	TGTGCCAGCAGCGTAGAGGGGACAGGGGGCAACGGGGAGCTGTTTTTT	CASSVEGTGGNGELFF
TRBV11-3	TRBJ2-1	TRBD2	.	TGTGCCAGCAGCTTAGGACTAGCGGGAGTATATGAGCAGTTCTTC	CASSLGLAGVYEQFF
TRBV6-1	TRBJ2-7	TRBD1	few	TGTGCCAGCAGTGAATCTGCAGGGGGCATCTACGAGCAGTACTTC	CASSESAGGIYEQYF
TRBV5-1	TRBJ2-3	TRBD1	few	TGCGCCAGCAGCTTGGGGGACAGGATTAGCACAGATACGCAGTATTTT	CASSLGDRISTDTQYF
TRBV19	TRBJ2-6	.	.	TGTGCCAGTACCCTAAGGAGCGGACTTACCTCTGGGGCCAACGTCCTGACTTTC	CASTLRSGLTSGANVLTF
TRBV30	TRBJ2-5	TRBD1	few	TGTGCCTGGAGCCGCGGACAGGGCCCCGGGGAGACCCAGTACTTC	CAWSRGQGPGETQYF
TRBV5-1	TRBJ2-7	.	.	TGCGCCAGCAGCTTGGCTACAGGGTTTTCCTACGAGCAGTACTTC	CASSLATGFSYEQYF
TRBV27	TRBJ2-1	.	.	TGTGCCAGCAGTTTAGGAGCCGATTCCTACAATGAGCAGTTCTTC	CASSLGADSYNEQFF
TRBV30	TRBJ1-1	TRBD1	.	TGTGCCTGGAGTGCTACGTGGCGGTCGAACAGGGGGTACACTGAAGCTTTCTTT	CAWSATWRSNRGYTEAFF
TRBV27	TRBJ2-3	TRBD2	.	TGTGCCAGCATTAAATCCCCTAGCGGGAGAGTAAGGAGCACAGATACGCAGTATTTT	CASIKSPSGRVRSTDTQYF
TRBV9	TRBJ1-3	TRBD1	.	TGTGCCAGCAGCGCAGGGGGTTCTGGAAACACCATATATTTT	CASSAGGSGNTIYF
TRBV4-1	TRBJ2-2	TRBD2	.	TGCGCCAGCAGCCAAGATCGGTCGGGAGGGGCCGGGGAGCTGTTTTTT	CASSQDRSGGAGELFF